These 14 T cell receptor beta chains originate from one sample sequenced in a study of shared clonotypes between healthy human individuals. Profiling relied on immunoSEQ multiplex PCR, and the TCRdb table lists in-frame clones only, not all of them. There are more than 150,000 clones in the sample; 85% to 95% occur only once, and around 0.067% lies in the top ten. The sample taken for sequencing was naive CD4+ T cells sorted from blood. The sample's subset: CD45RA+ positively selected. The receptors derive from a woman younger than 45 in good health.

The chain is built from TRBV7-6 and TRBJ2-5; TRBD1 might be the D (6 bases). The end of the DNA is better explained by TRBJ2-7, so the J call may be wrong. The CDR3 extends over 12 amino acids. Germline V CDR1 and CDR2: SGHVS, FNYEAQ. CDR3 nucleotides: TGTGCCAGCAGCTTAGAGGGGGTCGAGCAGTACTTC. It specifies CASSLEGVEQYF.

The V and J genes are TRBV2 and TRBJ2-7, with D tentatively TRBD1 or TRBD2 (5 bases each). Germline loops: CDR1 SNHLY, CDR2 FYNNEI. CDR3 length: 15 amino acids. With 2 bases removed from V and 2 bases from J, the gap between germline ends came to 13 bases. The CDR3 DNA reads as TGTGCCAGCAGTGAATACCGGGACCCCCCCTACGAGCAGTACTTC. Translated: CASSEYRDPPYEQYF.

The chain links TRBV27 to TRBJ2-1; 9 nucleotides agree with TRBD1. The CDR3 runs 13 residues. In germline, CDR1 is MNHEY, CDR2 SMNVEV (reference sequence). With 7 bases clipped from V and 4 bases from J, the junction kept 2 bases outside the gene matches. CDR3 residues: CASIGTGYNEQFF. CDR3 nucleotides: TGTGCCAGCATCGGGACAGGGTACAATGAGCAGTTCTTC.

This rearrangement joins TRBV30 to TRBJ1-1, with D unresolved. CDR3 length: 15 residues. Germline assignment: CDR1 GTSNPN and CDR2 SVGIG (reference sequence). Between the trimmed V and J ends, which lost 2 bases and 0 bases, there was a span of 13 bases. The CDR3 DNA follows: TGTGCCTGGAGTCATTCGTGGCCCATGAACACTGAAGCTTTCTTT. Amino acids: CAWSHSWPMNTEAFF.

The V call is TRBV27, the J call TRBJ2-7; 11 bases fit TRBD1. Germline V gene sequence: CDR1 MNHEY, CDR2 SMNVEV (reference sequence). The CDR3 is 16 amino acids. After removal of 6 bases from V and 3 bases from J, the junction contained 10 bases not matched to a gene. The CDR3 DNA follows: TGTGCCAGCAGCCCAGGGACAGGGGGGCAGGTCTACGAGCAGTACTTC. It codes for CASSPGTGGQVYEQYF.

This clone came up a few times. CDR3 sequence reads: CASSEQGQNQPQHF. The CDR3 nucleotides read TGTGCCAGCAGTGAACAGGGACAGAATCAGCCCCAGCATTTT. The chain has TRBV2 and TRBJ1-5; 7 nucleotides match TRBD1. The trim removed 2 bases at V and 4 bases at J, leaving 2 bases unmatched. The CDR3 spans 14 residues. Germline V gene sequence: CDR1 SNHLY, CDR2 FYNNEI.

The rearrangement links TRBV11-2 to TRBJ2-5; 7 bases map to TRBD1. Germline V gives CDR1 SGHAT, CDR2 FQNNGV. The J segment lost 11 bases and the V segment lost 3 bases, leaving 12 bases of the junction unmatched. This CDR3 region has 14 residues. The CDR3 sequence is CASSFKGALGEQYF. For the CDR3, the DNA is TGTGCCAGCAGCTTTAAGGGGGCGCTTGGAGAGCAGTACTTC.

J is TRBJ2-6 and V is TRBV11-2, with D perhaps matching TRBD1 (5 bases). The V gene's germline CDR1 is SGHAT and CDR2 FQNNGV. CDR3 size: 18 residues. V was shortened by 4 bases and J by 0 bases, with 16 bases between the two germline ends. The CDR3 region has the DNA TGTGCCAGCAGCTGGACAATGGGCTCTCTCTCTGGGGCCAACGTCCTGACTTTC. Its translation is CASSWTMGSLSGANVLTF.

The genes are TRBV27 and TRBJ2-1; no clear D. CDR3 length equals 14 residues. Per the germline V gene, CDR1 is MNHEY and CDR2 is SMNVEV (reference sequence). V dropped 2 bases and J dropped 0 bases, with 5 bases sitting between them. The CDR3 region is CASSLRYSYNEQFF. The CDR3 DNA reads TGTGCCAGCAGTTTAAGGTACTCCTACAATGAGCAGTTCTTC.

The chain has TRBV19 and TRBJ1-4; D is ambiguous. Germline-derived CDR1 and CDR2 are LNHDA and SQIVND (reference sequence). The V end was cut by 4 bases, the J end by 0 bases, with 18 bases between. The CDR3 is made up of 18 amino acids. The DNA of the CDR3 is TGTGCCAGTAGTACGCGACGCTTTAGGAGGGCAACTAATGAAAAACTGTTTTTT. This sequence encodes CASSTRRFRRATNEKLFF.

V usage is TRBV28 and J usage is TRBJ2-1; D tentatively reads TRBD1 or TRBD2 (5 bases each). Trimming removed 6 bases from V and 8 bases from J, with 26 bases in between. Germline CDR1 is MDHEN and CDR2 is SYDVKM. The CDR3 runs to 17 residues. The CDR3 region has the DNA TGTGCCAGCAGGCCAACAGAATGGGGGTGGGTAGTCGATGAGCAGTTCTTC. Translated, it gives CASRPTEWGWVVDEQFF.

The rearrangement links TRBV18 to TRBJ1-2; possible D gene TRBD1, 5 bases. Germline CDR1 reads KGHSH; CDR2 reads LQKENI. V lost 4 bases and J 2 bases, leaving 14 bases between the germline ends. The CDR3 spans 15 residues. DNA of the CDR3: TGTGCCAGCTCACAAGGAACAGGAGAGAACTATGGCTACACCTTC. This translates into CASSQGTGENYGYTF.

The V and J genes are TRBV19 and TRBJ2-7; tentatively, D is TRBD2 (6 bases). The CDR3 extends over 14 amino acids. With 3 bases removed from V and 3 bases from J, the gap between germline ends came to 12 bases. Per germline, CDR1 LNHDA and CDR2 SQIVND (reference sequence). The CDR3: CASSIGREDYEQYF. In DNA, the CDR3 is TGTGCCAGTAGTATCGGCAGGGAGGACTACGAGCAGTACTTC.

The genes are TRBV4-2 and TRBJ1-6; D unclear. Between the trimmed V and J ends, which lost 1 base and 13 bases, there was a span of 11 bases. The CDR3 is made up of 13 amino acids. Germline loops: CDR1 LGHNA, CDR2 YNFKEQ. CDR3 protein: CASSQVPGTPLHF. CDR3 sequence (DNA): TGTGCCAGCAGCCAAGTCCCAGGTACCCCCCTCCACTTT.